This T cell receptor (beta chain) was captured in a study of CD8 T cells in Susac syndrome (dated by TCRdb to about 2019). In terms of the full investigation: Of the Susac syndrome patients who were sequenced, under ten were in clinical remission while five or six had clinically active disease. At blood withdrawal, Susac syndrome patients were therapy-naive, treated with corticosteroids (with IVIg additionally given to some), or treated with IVIg alone. The study used repertoire sequencing to test whether antigen drove CD8+ T cell activation and differentiation in Susac syndrome. Overall results and qualifications from the work: No clonal expansion was detected in the CD4+ T cell repertoire of Susac syndrome patients. The number of individuals in the TCR sequencing and HLA analysis was recognized as being relatively small.

Peripheral blood CD8+ and CD4+ T cells from healthy donors, Susac syndrome patients and multiple sclerosis patients were profiled by high-throughput TCR beta sequencing. Recently defined diagnostic criteria for definite or probable disease were met by the Susac syndrome patients. Bulk CD8+ and CD4+ T cells were purified by magnetic negative isolation, whereas CD8+ TEMRA cells were enriched by FACS. Blood was collected in EDTA tubes and processed within 24 hours, with PBMCs isolated through density gradient centrifugation. PBMCs intended for TCR sequencing were frozen in liquid nitrogen and were later thawed in a 37 degrees C water bath. The sorted or isolated CD4+, CD8+ and CD8+ TEMRA cells had a purity of 90% or higher. RNA was extracted with the RNeasy kit and roughly 0.45 to 1 ug was reverse transcribed using random hexamers. TCR beta CDR3 regions were amplified with the immunoSEQ multiplex PCR assay covering 54 Vbeta and 13 Jbeta segments. PCR amplification bias was corrected by using a synthetic template baseline for primer optimization and computational correction. In the original analysis: Reads were assigned to V, D and J genes according to IMGT and analyzed in immunoSEQ Analyzer, with only productive sequences retained. To calculate clonality, Shannon entropy was normalized by log2 of the number of productive unique sequences and then subtracted from one. For each patient and control, public and private clones were evaluated within the 100 most prevalent clones. Clones were defined as Susac-specific if absent from the healthy and MS cohorts, from over a thousand published viral clones and from other ImmuneACCESS disease sequences. TCRdb's own reprocessing of the public reads used fastp at Q25 and MiXCR and kept productive beta chains. Rows with one shared CDR3 protein collapse into an entry with the most common genes and DNA. TCRdb assigned the V and J calls; the authors' analysis was not used. This sample lists around 170,000 distinct CDR3 sequences; about 96% were detected once. The top ten clones comprise about 0.13% of the sample.

Sequences DFQATT (CDR1) and SNEGSKA (CDR2) are obtained from the germline V gene (reference sequence). The cysteine opens and the phenylalanine closes a CDR3 of 16 amino acids. Left in the record is the CDR3 DNA by itself, 48 bases read in frame from the first base. Germline trimming: 4 bases from V, 3 bases from J; junction bases outside gene matches: 12. Notes on this clonotype: The target of this receptor is not known. No per-base quality is available; no much larger clone lies one base away.

The V and J segments used are TRBV20-1 and TRBJ2-1, and TRBD1 matches 7 of the central bases. Sequences were obtained from CD4+ T cells from PBMCs. This TCR was sampled from a human donor with Susac syndrome. Here the CDR3 is given as CSATSSGTAIYNEQFF. In nucleotides, the sequence is TGCAGTGCTACATCCTCCGGGACAGCGATCTACAATGAGCAGTTCTTC.